This TCR beta chain was recovered during a study of shared clonotypes between healthy human individuals. V trimming: 5 bases; J trimming: 5 bases; junction bases outside the gene matches: 14. Germline CDR1 is LNHDA and CDR2 is SQIVND (reference sequence). There are 16 residues in the CDR3. Per sorted-subset replicate PCR, input was 150 to 250 ng DNA, representing roughly 29,000 T cell genomes. Method: immunoSEQ multiplex PCR; TCRdb's copy keeps in-frame clones and lacks some. The table has about 1.1 million clones, 70% to 85% seen once. The rearrangement links TRBV19 to TRBJ2-5; TRBD1 matches 7 bases. The sequenced sample was memory CD4+ T cells from PBMCs. Subset indicated: CD45RA-negative fraction. The receptor comes from a man younger than 35 in good health. Some clones in this sample may be carry-over from other donors' samples. The CDR3 DNA follows: TGTGCCAGTAGTTCCTCCTCAAGGGGGCCAGGGGAGACCCAGTACTTC. Translation: CASSSSSRGPGETQYF.